The sequence of this T cell receptor beta chain was determined in a study of blood T cells in healthy people across ages. Primed by a sample-barcoded 5' primer and a J-beta primer mix, a second PCR proceeded for 7 to 11 cycles. Any given sample supplied a minimum of 2.5 million CDR3-containing paired-end reads. TCRdb reanalysed the 5' RACE reads using MiXCR and keeps one entry per CDR3 protein. The sample records hundreds of thousands of distinct CDR3 sequences, approximately 21% being singletons. Findings of the study overall: Higher diversity, along with more naive CD4+ cells, distinguished long-lived donors from aged donors.

A few counts support this clonotype. Its specificity is not known. Per the germline V gene, CDR1 is SQVTM and CDR2 is ANQGSEA. V lost 4 bases and J lost 0, with 9 bases in between. This CDR3 is built from 13 residues. This chain uses TRBV29-1 with TRBJ2-5; D gene ambiguous. The sequence came from a man between 65 and 79 years old in good health. Sample: blood. CDR3 amino acids: CSVGQANQETQYF. In nucleotides, the CDR3 is TGCAGCGTTGGTCAGGCGAACCAAGAGACCCAGTACTTC.